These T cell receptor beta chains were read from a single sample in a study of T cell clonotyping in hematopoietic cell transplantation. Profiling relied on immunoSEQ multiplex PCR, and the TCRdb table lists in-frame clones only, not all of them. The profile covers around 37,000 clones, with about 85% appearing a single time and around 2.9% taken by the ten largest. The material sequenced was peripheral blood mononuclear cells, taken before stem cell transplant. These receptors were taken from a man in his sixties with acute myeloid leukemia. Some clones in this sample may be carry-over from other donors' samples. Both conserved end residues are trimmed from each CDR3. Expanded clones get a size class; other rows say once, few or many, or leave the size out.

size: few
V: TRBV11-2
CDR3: ASAKNRVYGYT

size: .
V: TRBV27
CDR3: AIRTSGGTGELF

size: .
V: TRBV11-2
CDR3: ASRPGQGFSGANVLT

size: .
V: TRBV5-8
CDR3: ASSYQGDGTYEQY

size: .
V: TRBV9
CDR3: ASSVATGRAGNTIY

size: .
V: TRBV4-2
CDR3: ASSQETGGSRGWTIY

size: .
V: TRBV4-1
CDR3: ASSKGRGYEQY

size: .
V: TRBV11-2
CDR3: ASSLEGGSPPYNEQF

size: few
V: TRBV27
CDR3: ASSWDRNTEAF

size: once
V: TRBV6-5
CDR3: ASSLSRINTEAF

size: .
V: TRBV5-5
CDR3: ASSSEGTVN

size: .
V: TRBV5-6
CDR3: ASSSSPFSGGGRNEQF

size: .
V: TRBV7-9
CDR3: ASSLDGGVTGELF

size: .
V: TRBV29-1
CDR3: SAYYGTEAF

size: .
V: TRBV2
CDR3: ASSGGANVLT

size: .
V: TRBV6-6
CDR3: ASSMQGFNYGYT

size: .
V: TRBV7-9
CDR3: ASSPGGLTNEKLF

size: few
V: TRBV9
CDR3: ASSEGNSPLH

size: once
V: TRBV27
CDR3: ASSFLAMGGTDTQY

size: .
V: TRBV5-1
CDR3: ASSTTGVRDSPLH

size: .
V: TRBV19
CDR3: ASHPGKTGANVLT

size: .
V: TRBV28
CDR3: ASSRPGAGNYGYT

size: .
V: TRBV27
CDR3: ASSFRQGVNEQY

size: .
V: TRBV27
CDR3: ASSSQGASTEAF

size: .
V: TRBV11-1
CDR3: ASSSGGVGSF

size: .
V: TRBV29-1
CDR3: SLADADTQY

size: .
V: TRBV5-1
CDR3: ASSLNTGELF

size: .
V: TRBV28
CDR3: ASSRQVNTEAF

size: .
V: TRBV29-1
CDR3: SPTGETQY

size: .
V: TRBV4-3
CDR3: ASSQDYRGRGQPQH

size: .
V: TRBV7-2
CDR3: ASGWGGMVEQY

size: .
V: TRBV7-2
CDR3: ASSLGSSLQTYEQY

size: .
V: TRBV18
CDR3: ASSLDNPYEQY

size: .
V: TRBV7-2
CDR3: ASRWTGGTEAF

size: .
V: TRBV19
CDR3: ASSKSDGPWRAQH

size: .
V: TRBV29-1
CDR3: SVEDYGVSYNEQF

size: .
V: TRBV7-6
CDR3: ASQPDRGDSNYGYT

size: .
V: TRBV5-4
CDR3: ASRASRGTSYNEQF

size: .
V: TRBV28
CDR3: ASSLSRDRGPEAF

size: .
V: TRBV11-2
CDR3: ASSYTGNPEAF

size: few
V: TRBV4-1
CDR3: ASSQDKDRVYGYT

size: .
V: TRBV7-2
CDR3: ASRRGVNNSPLH

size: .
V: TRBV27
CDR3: ASSLTPTDNYGYT

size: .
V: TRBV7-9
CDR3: ASRNGAANNEQF

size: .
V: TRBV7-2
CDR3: ASSFQGGETQY